This record looks at one T cell receptor (beta chain) sequence and its context. The target of this receptor is not known. This entry comes from a study of CXCR3-negative and CXCR3-positive naive CD8 T cells (dated by TCRdb to about 2019). Regarding the study in general: About 150 million TRB reads were obtained in total, roughly 1.5 +/- 0.3 million reads per library. Data from 11 donors, pooled across two independent experiments, went into the diversity and physicochemical repertoire analyses. TRBV-TRBJ cluster analysis included naive subsets from about five donors and memory cells from 3 donors.

Instrument used: NextSeq 550. The Human TCR Profiling Kit (MiLaboratory) was used to prepare UMI-labeled 5' RACE TRB cDNA libraries. cDNA synthesis used the entire amount of extracted RNA, and PCR amplification then used the entire amount of cDNA produced. The libraries were made side by side, with each library going through the same number of PCR cycles. From the authors' description of their analysis: With a requirement of at least two reads per UMI, MIGEC and MiXCR extracted about 50,000 +/- 10,000 unique UMI-labeled TRB cDNA molecules per library. Each library averaged roughly 40,000 +/- 10,000 functional in-frame TRB CDR3 nucleotide clonotypes without stop codons. After each sample was downsampled to 5000 UMI-labeled TRB molecules, VDJtools was used to calculate diversity metrics such as normalized Shannon-Wiener and Chao1. For the central five CDR3 residues, VDJtools calculated physicochemical properties weighted by clonotype size, namely interaction energy, strength, volume and Kidera factor 4. The reads, reprocessed by TCRdb, yield one row per CDR3 protein sequence and no DNA. None of the V and J calls come from the authors' own analysis; TCRdb made them. The table for this sample records about 41,000 distinct CDR3 sequences. The ten biggest clones cover approximately 1.9% of the sample.

The CDR3 numbers 12 residues from cysteine through phenylalanine. No DNA appears here. CDR1 and CDR2 are drawn from the germline V gene: SQVTM, ANQGSEA. Summary of the overall study and its limitations: Compared with CXCR3-negative naive cells, CXCR3-positive naive cells had TRB CDR3s with higher hydrophobicity (lower Kidera factor 4), lower energy, and higher strength and volume indices. Surface CD5, linked to self-reactivity in mice, was comparable between naive subsets; TCR interaction strength was therefore also inferred from TRB CDR3 physicochemical properties. Within the same donor, TRBV-TRBJ usage looked similar between naive CXCR3-negative and CXCR3-positive cells, but memory cells had distinct patterns. CXCR3 expression partially decreased after cryopreservation, so most assays used freshly isolated PBMCs. Both naive subsets had comparably high repertoire diversity, while memory CD8+ T cells had much lower repertoire diversity.

Each CD8+ T cell subset was flow-sorted in triplicate, and 300,000 or so cells per subset were placed directly into RLT lysis buffer. To exclude memory contaminants, naive CD8+ T cells were stringently defined as CD45RO-CCR7+CD27+CD95-. Using standard density gradient centrifugation, peripheral blood mononuclear cells were isolated from buffy coats. Naive CXCR3-negative and CXCR3-positive CD8+ T cells were flow-sorted on a FACSAria III. An RNeasy Mini Kit was used to extract total RNA from the sorted cells. The material sequenced was naive CXCR3- CD8+ T cells from blood. In the paper's terms, the cell subset or site label means: CD45RO-CCR7+CD27+CD95- naive CD8+ T cells lacking CXCR3 (TNR3-). This clonotype was sampled from a human donor in good health. Some clones in this sample may be carry-over from other donors' samples. The chain joins TRBV29-1 to TRBJ1-1. The CDR3 reads as follows: CSVESLNTEAFF.